The 29 T cell receptor beta chains listed next were all sequenced from one sample in a study of cytomegalovirus exposure and HLA in healthy donors. Use of 60 Vbeta and 13 Jbeta primers characterized the PCR. Clones were sequenced by immunoSEQ multiplex PCR, and TCRdb holds only the in-frame ones, with some missing. The repertoire holds 100,000 to 150,000 clones, about 80% seen once, with 1% in the top ten. Sequencing was performed on PBMCs. Receptors originate from a man aged 35 to 55 in good health and CMV-seronegative.

This clone appeared a few times. The chain has TRBV28 and TRBJ2-1; 11 bases align to TRBD2. Germline V gene lookup returns CDR1 MDHEN and CDR2 SYDVKM. The length of the CDR3 is 16 residues. J gave up 2 bases and V 3 bases, and 3 bases lay outside the gene matches. The CDR3 DNA follows: TGTGCCAGCAGTTTTTTAGCGGGAGGGCCCTACAATGAGCAGTTCTTC. It is translated as CASSFLAGGPYNEQFF.

This clone was seen only a few times. This rearrangement joins TRBV18 to TRBJ2-1; D gene unclear. The CDR3 is made up of 15 amino acids. Trimming took 2 bases from V and 5 from J, leaving 13 bases between them. Germline V gives CDR1 KGHSH, CDR2 LQKENI. The CDR3 loop reads CASSPSATANNEQFF. The CDR3 DNA reads TGTGCCAGCTCACCATCCGCAACAGCAAACAATGAGCAGTTCTTC.

This rearrangement joins TRBV7-3 to TRBJ2-7; D might be TRBD2 (5 bases). V was shortened by 5 bases and J by 0 bases, with 14 bases between the two germline ends. The CDR3 covers 15 residues. Germline assignment: CDR1 SGHTA and CDR2 FQGTGA. CDR3 nucleotides: TGTGCCAGCAGCCCCTCGCGGGCAAGCTCCTACGAGCAGTACTTC. It yields the protein CASSPSRASSYEQYF.

The CDR3 spells CTVAGDYEQYF. The DNA for the CDR3 is TGTACCGTAGCGGGAGACTACGAGCAGTACTTC. V and J are TRBV28 and TRBJ2-7; 9 bases fit TRBD2. The germline CDR1 and CDR2 sequences are MDHEN and SYDVKM. The CDR3 has 11 residues.

V usage is TRBV7-2 and J usage is TRBJ2-3; D gene uncertain. The germline gives CDR1 SGHTA, CDR2 FQGNSA. V was cut by 5 bases and J by 4 bases, with 13 bases left in between. The CDR3 loop spans 14 amino acids. The CDR3 spells CASSRPRGPDTQYF. The CDR3 DNA sequence: TGTGCCAGCAGCCGACCGAGAGGCCCAGATACGCAGTATTTT.

This sequence joins TRBV28 and TRBJ1-4; a possible D gene is TRBD1 (6 bases). The CDR3 is 17 amino acids. The V and J ends lost 1 base and 4 bases respectively, with 16 bases between them. Germline CDR1 is MDHEN and CDR2 is SYDVKM. The CDR3: CASSLFGTQGLNEKLFF. CDR3 bases: TGTGCCAGCAGTTTATTTGGAACCCAGGGGCTTAATGAAAAACTGTTTTTT.

This clone was seen a handful of times. This chain links TRBV7-2 with TRBJ2-2; tentative D call: TRBD1 (5 bases). Between the trimmed V and J ends, which lost 0 bases and 1 base, there was a span of 6 bases. This CDR3 has 15 amino acids. CDR1 and CDR2 from the germline V gene are SGHTA and FQGNSA. The CDR3 region has the DNA TGTGCCAGCAGCTTAGCAGGACAGAACACCGGGGAGCTGTTTTTT. Encoded protein: CASSLAGQNTGELFF.

V and J are TRBV5-1 and TRBJ2-2; tentative D call: TRBD2 (6 bases). Trimming took off 2 bases at V and 0 bases at J, with 8 bases between the two ends. Germline values: CDR1 SGHRS, CDR2 YFSETQ. CDR3 size: 15 residues. CDR3 loop: CASSFGGTNTGELFF. DNA for the CDR3: TGCGCCAGCAGCTTTGGCGGGACGAACACCGGGGAGCTGTTTTTT.

This chain joins TRBV28 and TRBJ2-3; 15 nucleotides agree with TRBD2. J lost 3 bases, V lost 6 bases, and 4 bases had no gene match. CDR1 is MDHEN, CDR2 SYDVKM, per germline. The CDR3 sequence is 16 residues long. This CDR3 reads CASSRGLAGGTDTQYF. Here the CDR3 DNA reads TGTGCCAGCAGCCGGGGACTAGCGGGAGGTACAGATACGCAGTATTTT.

The chain is built from TRBV6-1 and TRBJ2-3; perhaps TRBD1 as D (5 bases). Between the trimmed V and J ends, which lost 8 bases and 8 bases, there was a span of 11 bases. Germline V lookup: CDR1 MNHNS, CDR2 SASEGT. The length of the CDR3 is 11 residues. CDR3 nucleotide sequence: TGTGCCAGCTTGAAGGGGTTTACGCAGTATTTT. It translates to CASLKGFTQYF.

The chain combines TRBV5-1 with TRBJ2-7, with 8 bases aligning to TRBD1. This CDR3 region has 15 residues. Germline lookup yields CDR1 SGHRS and CDR2 YFSETQ. The V and J ends lost 1 base and 4 bases, in that order; junction bases with no gene match: 7. CDR3 bases: TGCGCCAGCAGCTTGCTCAGGGGGCGAGGATACGAGCAGTACTTC. This codes for CASSLLRGRGYEQYF. Complete variable domain (other parts from reference TRBV5-1 and TRBJ2-7): KAGVTQTPRYLIKTRGQQVTLSCSPISGHRSVSWYQQTPGQGLQFLFEYFSETQRNKGNFPGRFSGRQFSNSRSEMNVSTLELGDSALYLCASSLLRGRGYEQYFGPGTRLTVT.

This clone was seen just once. The chain combines TRBV28 with TRBJ2-5; TRBD1 agrees at 10 bases. The CDR3 contains 14 residues. Germline V CDR1 and CDR2: MDHEN, SYDVKM. Unmatched junction bases numbered 9, after V lost 9 bases and J lost 5 bases. The CDR3 here is CASMGTGAGETQYF. The CDR3 nucleotides are TGTGCCAGTATGGGGACAGGGGCCGGGGAGACCCAGTACTTC.

The chain has TRBV28 and TRBJ1-5, with 9 nucleotides matching TRBD1. The germline CDR1 and CDR2 sequences are MDHEN and SYDVKM. The CDR3 runs to 15 residues. V lost 5 bases to trimming and J lost 3 bases; unmatched junction nucleotides: 5. The CDR3 sequence is CASSAGDRVNQPQHF. CDR3 bases: TGTGCCAGCAGTGCCGGGGACAGGGTCAATCAGCCCCAGCATTTT. The full variable domain, in which reference TRBV28 and TRBJ1-5 provide the parts outside the CDR3, is DVKVTQSSRYLVKRTGEKVFLECVQDMDHENMFWYRQDPGLGLRLIYFSYDVKMKEKGDIPEGYSVSREKKERFSLILESASTNQTSMYLCASSAGDRVNQPQHFGDGTRLSIL.

The chain couples TRBV6-5 to TRBJ2-1; 10 bases line up with TRBD2. The CDR3 length is 14 residues. Germline CDR1 MNHEY, CDR2 SVGAGI. Trimming at V came to 0 bases and at J to 12 bases, leaving 5 bases not matched to a gene. The CDR3 DNA reads TGTGCCAGCAGTTACTCTAGCGGGAGGATCGGGCAGTTCTTC. Encoded protein: CASSYSSGRIGQFF.

Regarding this clone: At the DNA level, this CDR3 is encoded by other sequences in the same sample as well. V is TRBV2 and J is TRBJ2-7; D is possibly TRBD1 (5 bases). With 3 bases removed from V and 6 bases from J, the gap between germline ends came to 12 bases. The CDR3 loop spans 13 amino acids. Germline V CDR1 and CDR2: SNHLY, FYNNEI. CDR3 nucleotide sequence: TGTGCCAGCAGTGACGGCCCAGGGCCCGAGCAGTACTTC. It yields the protein CASSDGPGPEQYF.

On this clone itself: Lacking the conserved final phenylalanine or tryptophan, this CDR3 likely reflects a read error. The chain is built from TRBV25-1 and TRBJ2-6, with D unresolved. The germline V and J ends were trimmed by 2 bases and 2 bases, with 7 bases remaining between them. CDR3 length equals 15 residues. Germline CDR1 is MGHDK and CDR2 is SYGVNS. As DNA, the CDR3 is TGTGCCAGCAGTGAAACGGATCCTGGGGCCAACGTCCTGACTGTC. As protein: CASSETDPGANVLTV.

V is TRBV28 and J is TRBJ1-6; D may be TRBD1 (6 bases). CDR1 MDHEN and CDR2 SYDVKM come from the germline V gene. With 6 bases removed from V and 7 bases from J, the gap between germline ends came to 13 bases. CDR3 length: 14 amino acids. CDR3 nucleotide sequence: TGTGCCAGCAGGACCGAACAGGGAAATTCACCCCTCCACTTT. This encodes CASRTEQGNSPLHF.

V usage is TRBV5-6 and J usage is TRBJ2-3; D may be TRBD2 (5 bases). With 1 base removed from V and 6 bases from J, the gap between germline ends came to 12 bases. This CDR3 has 14 amino acids. Germline V gives CDR1 SGHDT, CDR2 YYEEEE. The CDR3 region has the DNA TGTGCCAGCAGCTTGCAGCGGACGACCGATACGCAGTATTTT. Residues: CASSLQRTTDTQYF. The entire variable domain, with the rest obtained from reference TRBV5-6 and TRBJ2-3, is as follows: DAGVTQSPTHLIKTRGQQVTLRCSPKSGHDTVSWYQQALGQGPQFIFQYYEEEERQRGNFPDRFSGHQFPNYSSELNVNALLLGDSALYLCASSLQRTTDTQYFGPGTRLTVL.

The chain recombines TRBV28 with TRBJ2-1; 8 positions agree with TRBD2. After removal of 2 bases from V and 5 bases from J, the junction contained 14 bases not matched to a gene. Germline CDR1 is MDHEN and CDR2 is SYDVKM. The CDR3 runs to 18 residues. The CDR3 nucleotides read TGTGCCAGCAGTTTAAATAGTGGGGGCGGGAGGAGGAACAATGAGCAGTTCTTC. Translation: CASSLNSGGGRRNNEQFF.

The chain recombines TRBV6-1 with TRBJ2-2, with no clear D. CDR1 and CDR2 (germline): MNHNS, SASEGT. This CDR3 spans 14 amino acids. Trimming shortened V by 6 bases and J by 5 bases, and 13 bases separated the two germline ends. The CDR3 sequence: CASRSRYRTGELFF. The CDR3 nucleotides are TGTGCCAGCAGGTCGCGATATCGAACCGGGGAGCTGTTTTTT.

The chain links TRBV5-1 to TRBJ2-2, with D possibly TRBD2 on 6 matching bases. The CDR3 sequence is 15 residues long. The germline V gene encodes CDR1 SGHRS and CDR2 YFSETQ. The germline V and J ends were trimmed by 2 bases and 5 bases, with 13 bases remaining between them. The CDR3 reads CASSLPPGETGELFF. The CDR3 DNA reads TGCGCCAGCAGCTTACCCCCGGGAGAAACCGGGGAGCTGTTTTTT.

The rearrangement uses TRBV5-6 and TRBJ1-5, with TRBD1 as a possible D gene (6 bases). CDR1 SGHDT and CDR2 YYEEEE come from the germline V gene. CDR3 length equals 14 residues. V gave up 2 bases and J gave up 4 bases, with 10 bases separating them. DNA of the CDR3: TGTGCCAGCAGCTTAGGGGGATCAAATCAGCCCCAGCATTTT. Amino acid sequence: CASSLGGSNQPQHF.

Written as DNA, the CDR3 is TGCGCCAGCAGCCCCACGGACAGGGGGCGAACTGAAGCTTTCTTT. This gives the protein CASSPTDRGRTEAFF. J is TRBJ1-1 and V is TRBV5-1; the match to TRBD1 covers 11 bases. Per the germline V gene, CDR1 is SGHRS and CDR2 is YFSETQ. The trim removed 4 bases at V and 5 bases at J, leaving 7 bases unmatched. The CDR3 has 15 residues.

As concerns this clone: Other DNA sequences in the sample encode the same CDR3. CDR3 amino acids: CASSLSGGAYNEQFF. CDR3 DNA sequence: TGTGCCAGCAGCCTATCGGGGGGAGCCTACAATGAGCAGTTCTTC. The chain links TRBV11-2 to TRBJ2-1; TRBD2 aligns across 7 bases. This CDR3 spans 15 amino acids. After removal of 5 bases from V and 2 bases from J, the junction contained 6 bases not matched to a gene. Germline assignment: CDR1 SGHAT and CDR2 FQNNGV.

This sequence joins TRBV27 and TRBJ2-1; D is uncertain. CDR3 size: 13 residues. V lost 6 bases and J 2 bases, leaving 8 bases between the germline ends. Per the germline V gene, CDR1 is MNHEY and CDR2 is SMNVEV (reference sequence). The CDR3 protein is CASSPTTYNEQFF. For the CDR3, the DNA is TGTGCCAGCAGCCCCACTACCTACAATGAGCAGTTCTTC.

The chain couples TRBV5-1 to TRBJ2-2, with D possibly TRBD1 on 5 matching bases. Germline-derived CDR1 and CDR2 are SGHRS and YFSETQ. The CDR3 has 15 residues. The V and J ends lost 0 bases and 7 bases respectively, with 13 bases between them. The CDR3 here is CASSLEGQGGGELFF. The CDR3 DNA reads TGCGCCAGCAGCTTGGAAGGGCAGGGCGGCGGGGAGCTGTTTTTT.

The chain links TRBV6-1 to TRBJ2-1; 8 positions match TRBD1. With 6 bases clipped from V and 2 bases from J, the junction kept 3 bases outside the gene matches. The CDR3 consists of 14 residues. Germline lookup yields CDR1 MNHNS and CDR2 SASEGT. In nucleotides, the CDR3 is TGTGCCAGCAGCTGGACAGGGACCTACAATGAGCAGTTCTTC. Amino acid sequence: CASSWTGTYNEQFF.

This sequence joins TRBV30 and TRBJ1-2; no firm D call. CDR3 size: 11 residues. Germline CDR1 is GTSNPN and CDR2 is SVGIG (reference sequence). V gave up 6 bases and J gave up 8 bases, with 13 bases separating them. CDR3 amino acids: CACPGQTGYTF. For the CDR3, the DNA is TGTGCCTGCCCTGGGCAGACCGGCTACACCTTC.

The rearrangement links TRBV2 to TRBJ1-2, with 8 nucleotides matching TRBD1. V lost 6 bases, J lost 7 bases, and 7 bases stayed unmatched. The CDR3 is 13 residues long. CDR1 and CDR2 from the germline V gene are SNHLY and FYNNEI. The CDR3 DNA reads as TGTGCCAGCAGCTACGGGACAGGTGGTGGCTACACCTTC. It codes for CASSYGTGGGYTF.